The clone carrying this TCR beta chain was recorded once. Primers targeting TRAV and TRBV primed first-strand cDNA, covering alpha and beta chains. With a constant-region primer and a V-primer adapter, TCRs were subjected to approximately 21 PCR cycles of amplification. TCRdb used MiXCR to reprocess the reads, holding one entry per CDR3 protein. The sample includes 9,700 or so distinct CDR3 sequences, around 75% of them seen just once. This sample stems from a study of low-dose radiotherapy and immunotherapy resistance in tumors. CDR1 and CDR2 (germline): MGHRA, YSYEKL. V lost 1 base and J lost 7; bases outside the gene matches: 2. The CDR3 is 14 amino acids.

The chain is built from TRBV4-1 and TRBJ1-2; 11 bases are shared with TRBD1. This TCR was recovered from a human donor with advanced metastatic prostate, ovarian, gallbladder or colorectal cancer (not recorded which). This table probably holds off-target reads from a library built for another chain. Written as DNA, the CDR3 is TGCGCCAGCAGCCAAGGGACAGGGGGCTTTGGCTACACCTTC. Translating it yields CASSQGTGGFGYTF.